These 5 T cell receptor beta chains were all obtained from the same sample, sequenced in a study of T-cell reconstitution after alpha-beta-depleted transplantation in children. Preparation of the TCRbeta library involved a method that used unique molecular identifiers. MiXCR was run by TCRdb on the PCR reads, yielding one entry per CDR3 protein. The sample carries approximately 500,000 distinct CDR3 sequences, roughly 10% recorded once. The source was PBMCs, collected before TCRalphabeta/CD19-depleted stem cell transplant. The receptors shown here come from a child aged 2-15 years with inherited bone marrow failure, due to receive a stem cell transplant.

This clonotype was seen ten or more times. This chain connects TRBV20-1 to TRBJ2-1; no reliable D call. This CDR3 has 13 amino acids. The germline CDR1 and CDR2 sequences are DFQATT and SNEGSKA (reference sequence). The V gene lost 6 bases and the J gene lost 4 bases, with 13 bases spanning the gap. The chain's CDR3 is CSAQTQTYNEQFF. The DNA for the CDR3 is TGCAGTGCCCAGACACAAACTTACAATGAGCAGTTCTTC.

V is TRBV11-2 and J is TRBJ2-4; 10 positions match TRBD1. Germline CDR1 is SGHAT and CDR2 is FQNNGV. CDR3 length: 20 residues. Trimming took 5 bases from V and 3 from J; bases not matched to a gene: 19. The DNA for the CDR3 is TGTGCCAGCAGCAACCCCGGGACAGGGGACTGGTTGTTGGGCAAAAACATTCAGTACTTC. It is translated as CASSNPGTGDWLLGKNIQYF.

The chain links TRBV28 to TRBJ1-2; 9 positions agree with TRBD1. The ends lost 4 bases at V and 12 bases at J; junction bases unmatched: 9. Germline values: CDR1 MDHEN, CDR2 SYDVKM. The CDR3 runs 13 residues. CDR3 sequence reads: CASSWRTGAVDTF. The CDR3, as DNA: TGTGCCAGCAGTTGGAGGACAGGGGCCGTTGACACCTTC.

In this sample, this clonotype turned up many times. The gene calls are TRBV7-6 and TRBJ2-1, with D tentatively TRBD1 or TRBD2 (6 bases each). The CDR3 runs 15 residues. Trimming pared 5 bases from V and 9 bases from J, leaving 20 bases between. CDR1 and CDR2 (germline): SGHVS, FNYEAQ. CDR3 sequence: CASSAQTGLRGEQFF. In DNA, the CDR3 is TGTGCCAGCAGCGCCCAAACAGGGTTGCGGGGTGAGCAGTTCTTC.

This clonotype was seen many times. V and J are TRBV12-3 or TRBV12-4 and TRBJ2-5; tentative D call: TRBD1 (6 bases). This CDR3 is built from 14 residues. Trimming cost V 3 bases and J 4 bases, with 12 bases left between them. CDR3 sequence: CASSFRATGETQYF. CDR3 DNA sequence: TGTGCCAGCAGTTTCCGAGCGACAGGAGAGACCCAGTACTTC.